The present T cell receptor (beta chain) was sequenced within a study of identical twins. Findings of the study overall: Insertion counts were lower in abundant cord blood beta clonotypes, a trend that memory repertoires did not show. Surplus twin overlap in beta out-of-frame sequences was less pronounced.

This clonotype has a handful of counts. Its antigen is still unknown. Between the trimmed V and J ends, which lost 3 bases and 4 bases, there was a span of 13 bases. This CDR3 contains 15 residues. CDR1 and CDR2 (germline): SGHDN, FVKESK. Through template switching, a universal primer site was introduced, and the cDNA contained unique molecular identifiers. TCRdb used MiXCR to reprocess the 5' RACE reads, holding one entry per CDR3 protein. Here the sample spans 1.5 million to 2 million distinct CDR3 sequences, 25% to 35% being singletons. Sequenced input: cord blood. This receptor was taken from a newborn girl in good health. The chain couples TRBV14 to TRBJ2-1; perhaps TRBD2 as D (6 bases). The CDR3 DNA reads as TGTGCCAGCAGCCACCGGGACTGGATATACAATGAGCAGTTCTTC. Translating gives CASSHRDWIYNEQFF.